This TCR beta chain was captured in a study of resident and recirculating memory T cells in vitiligo. Study-wide results and limits: No single dominant TCR clone appeared; lesion clonality varied.

Using immunoSEQ multiplex PCR, the repertoire was profiled, and TCRdb retains in-frame clones only, with some absent. The sample shows 60,000 to 80,000 clones, approximately 90% of them seen only once. About this clone: Its antigen is not known.

This sequence was found in a male donor with vitiligo. The specimen sequenced was blood.

The CDR3 protein is CATEIRVDSGANVLTF. The CDR3 DNA reads TGTGCCACCGAGATCCGTGTCGACTCTGGGGCCAACGTCCTGACTTTC. This chain connects TRBV19 to TRBJ2-6, with D uncertain. The germline CDR1 and CDR2 sequences are LNHDA and SQIVND (reference sequence). Trimming left V 10 bases short and J 0 bases short, with 16 bases between. This CDR3 is built from 16 residues.